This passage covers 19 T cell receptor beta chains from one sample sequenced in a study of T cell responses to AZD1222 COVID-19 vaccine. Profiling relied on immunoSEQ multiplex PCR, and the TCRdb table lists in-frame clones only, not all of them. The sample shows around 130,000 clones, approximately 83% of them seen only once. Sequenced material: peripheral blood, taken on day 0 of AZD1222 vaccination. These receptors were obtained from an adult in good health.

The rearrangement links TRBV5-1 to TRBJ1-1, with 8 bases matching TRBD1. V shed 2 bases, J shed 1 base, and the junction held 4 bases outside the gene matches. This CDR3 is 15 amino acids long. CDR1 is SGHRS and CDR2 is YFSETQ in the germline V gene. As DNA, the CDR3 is TGCGCCAGCAGCTTTACCGGGACAGGGAACACTGAAGCTTTCTTT. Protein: CASSFTGTGNTEAFF.

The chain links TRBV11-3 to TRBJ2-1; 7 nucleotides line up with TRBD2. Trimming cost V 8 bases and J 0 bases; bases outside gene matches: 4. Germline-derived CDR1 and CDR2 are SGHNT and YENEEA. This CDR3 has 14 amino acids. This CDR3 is CASSGRASYNEQFF. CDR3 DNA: TGTGCCAGCTCTGGGAGGGCCTCCTACAATGAGCAGTTCTTC. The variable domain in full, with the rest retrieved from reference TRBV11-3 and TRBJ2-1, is EAGVVQSPRYKIIEKKQPVAFWCNPISGHNTLYWYLQNLGQGPELLIRYENEEAVDDSQLPKDRFSAERLKGVDSTLKIQPAELGDSAVYLCASSGRASYNEQFFGPGTRLTVL.

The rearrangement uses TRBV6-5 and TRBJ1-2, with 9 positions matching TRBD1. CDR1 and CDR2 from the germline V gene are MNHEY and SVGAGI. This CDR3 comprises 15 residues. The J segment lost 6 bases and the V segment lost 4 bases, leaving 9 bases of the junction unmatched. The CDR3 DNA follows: TGTGCCAGCAGTTCGGGACAGGGCGGGAAGAATGGCTACACCTTC. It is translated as CASSSGQGGKNGYTF.

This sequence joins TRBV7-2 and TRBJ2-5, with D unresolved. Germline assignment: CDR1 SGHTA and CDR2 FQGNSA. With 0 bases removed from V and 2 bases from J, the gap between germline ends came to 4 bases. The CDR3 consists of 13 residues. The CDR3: CASSLATQETQYF. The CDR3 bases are TGTGCCAGCAGCTTAGCCACACAAGAGACCCAGTACTTC.

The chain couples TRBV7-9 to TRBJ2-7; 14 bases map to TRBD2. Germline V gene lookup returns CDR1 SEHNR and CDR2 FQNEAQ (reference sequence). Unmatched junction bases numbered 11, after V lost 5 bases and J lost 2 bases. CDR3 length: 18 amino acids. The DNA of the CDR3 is TGTGCCAGCAGCCGACTAGCGGGGGGGCCAGGTCAGACCTACGAGCAGTACTTC. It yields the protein CASSRLAGGPGQTYEQYF.

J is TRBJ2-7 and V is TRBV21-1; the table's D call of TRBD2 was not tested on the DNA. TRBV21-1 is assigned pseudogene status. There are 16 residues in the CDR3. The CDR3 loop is CASSKGSSGSSYEQYF. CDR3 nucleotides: TGTGCCAGCAGCAAAGGGTCTAGCGGGAGCTCCTACGAGCAGTACTTC.

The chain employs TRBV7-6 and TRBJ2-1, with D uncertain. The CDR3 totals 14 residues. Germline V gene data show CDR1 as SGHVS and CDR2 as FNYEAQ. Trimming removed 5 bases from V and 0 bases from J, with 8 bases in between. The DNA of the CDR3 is TGTGCCAGCAGCGCCCAGAGCTCCTACAATGAGCAGTTCTTC. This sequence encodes CASSAQSSYNEQFF.

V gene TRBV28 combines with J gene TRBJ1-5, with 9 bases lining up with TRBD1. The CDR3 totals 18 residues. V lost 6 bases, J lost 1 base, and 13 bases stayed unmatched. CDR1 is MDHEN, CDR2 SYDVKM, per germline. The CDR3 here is CASSIYNPGQGSNQPQHF. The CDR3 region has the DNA TGTGCCAGCAGCATCTATAACCCAGGACAGGGGAGCAATCAGCCCCAGCATTTT.

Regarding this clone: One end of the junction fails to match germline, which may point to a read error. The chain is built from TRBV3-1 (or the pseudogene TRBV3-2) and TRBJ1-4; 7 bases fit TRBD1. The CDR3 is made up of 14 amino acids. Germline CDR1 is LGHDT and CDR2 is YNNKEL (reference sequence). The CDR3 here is CASTQGQANEKLFF. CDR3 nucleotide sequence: TGTGCCAGCACCCAAGGACAGGCTAATGAAAAACTGTTTTTT.

The CDR3 coding sequence is TGTGCCAGCTCACCCCTAGCGGGGAGGTACTACAATGAGCAGTTCTTC. It is translated as CASSPLAGRYYNEQFF. The chain carries TRBV18 and TRBJ2-1; 9 bases are shared with TRBD2. CDR3 length: 16 residues. Germline CDR1 reads KGHSH; CDR2 reads LQKENI. The junction had 6 bases not matched to a gene; V was cut back by 3 bases and J by 3 bases.

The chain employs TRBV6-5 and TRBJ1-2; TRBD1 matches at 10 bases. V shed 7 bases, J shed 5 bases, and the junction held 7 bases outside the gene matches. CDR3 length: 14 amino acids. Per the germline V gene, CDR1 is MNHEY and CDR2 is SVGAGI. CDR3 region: CASNPGQGVYGYTF. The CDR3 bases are TGTGCCAGCAACCCTGGACAGGGGGTATATGGCTACACCTTC.

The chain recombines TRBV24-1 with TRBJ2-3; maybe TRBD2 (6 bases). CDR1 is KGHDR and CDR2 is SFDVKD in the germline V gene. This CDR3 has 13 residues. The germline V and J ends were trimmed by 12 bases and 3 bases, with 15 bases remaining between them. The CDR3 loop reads CAAREPGTDTQYF. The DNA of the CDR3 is TGTGCCGCCCGGGAGCCGGGTACAGATACGCAGTATTTT.

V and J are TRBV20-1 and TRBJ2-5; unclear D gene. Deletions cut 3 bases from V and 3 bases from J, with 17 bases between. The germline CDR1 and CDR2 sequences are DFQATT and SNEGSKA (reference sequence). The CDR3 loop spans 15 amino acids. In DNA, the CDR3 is TGCAGTGCTAGTTTATCCCTAGGGAAGAAAGAGACCCAGTACTTC. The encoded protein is CSASLSLGKKETQYF.

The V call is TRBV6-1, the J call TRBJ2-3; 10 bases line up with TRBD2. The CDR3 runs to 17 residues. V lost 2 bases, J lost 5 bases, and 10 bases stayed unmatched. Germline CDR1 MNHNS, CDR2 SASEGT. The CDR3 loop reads CASSESPSGSWGDTQYF. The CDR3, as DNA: TGTGCCAGCAGTGAATCCCCTAGCGGGAGCTGGGGAGATACGCAGTATTTT.

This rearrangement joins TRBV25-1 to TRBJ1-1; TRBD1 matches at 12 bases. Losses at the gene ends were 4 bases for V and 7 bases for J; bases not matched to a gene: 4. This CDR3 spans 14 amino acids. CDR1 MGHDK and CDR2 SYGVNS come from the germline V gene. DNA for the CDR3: TGTGCCAGCAGTGGGGACAGGGGGCCCCTTGAAGCTTTCTTT. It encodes CASSGDRGPLEAFF.

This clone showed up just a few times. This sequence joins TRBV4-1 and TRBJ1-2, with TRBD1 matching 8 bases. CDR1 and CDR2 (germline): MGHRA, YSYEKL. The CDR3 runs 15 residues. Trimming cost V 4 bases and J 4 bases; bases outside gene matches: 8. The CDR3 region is CASSLTDRDLYGYTF. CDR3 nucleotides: TGCGCCAGCAGCCTAACGGACAGGGACCTCTATGGCTACACCTTC.

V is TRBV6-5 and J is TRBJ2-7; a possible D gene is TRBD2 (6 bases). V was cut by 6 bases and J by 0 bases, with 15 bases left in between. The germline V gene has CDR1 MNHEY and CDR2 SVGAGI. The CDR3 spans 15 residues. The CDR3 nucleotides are TGTGCCAGCAGAGCCGTTGCGGAGGGCTCCTACGAGCAGTACTTC. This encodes CASRAVAEGSYEQYF.

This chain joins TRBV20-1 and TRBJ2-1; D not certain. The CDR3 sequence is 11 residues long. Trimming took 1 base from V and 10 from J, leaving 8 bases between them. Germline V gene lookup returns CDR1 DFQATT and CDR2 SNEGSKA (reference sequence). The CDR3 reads CSARARAEQFF. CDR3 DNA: TGCAGTGCTAGAGCTCGGGCGGAGCAGTTCTTC.

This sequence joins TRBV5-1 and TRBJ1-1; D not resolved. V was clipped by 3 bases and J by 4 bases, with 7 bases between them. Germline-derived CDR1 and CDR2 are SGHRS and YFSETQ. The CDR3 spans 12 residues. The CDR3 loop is CASSSRTTEAFF. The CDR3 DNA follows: TGCGCCAGCAGCTCGCGGACCACTGAAGCTTTCTTT.